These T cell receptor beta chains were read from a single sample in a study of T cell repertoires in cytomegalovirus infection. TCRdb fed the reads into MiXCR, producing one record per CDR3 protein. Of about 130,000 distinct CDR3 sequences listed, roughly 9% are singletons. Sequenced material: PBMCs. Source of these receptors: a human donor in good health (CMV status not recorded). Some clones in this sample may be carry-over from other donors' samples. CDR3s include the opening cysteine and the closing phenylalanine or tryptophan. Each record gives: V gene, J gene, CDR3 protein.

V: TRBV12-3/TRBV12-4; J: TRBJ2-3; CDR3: CASSDSGGPTDTQYF
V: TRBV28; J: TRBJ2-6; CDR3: CASSWTGGANVLTF
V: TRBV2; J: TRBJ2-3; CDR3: CASPGRSTDTQYF
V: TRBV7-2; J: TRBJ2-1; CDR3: CASSFRALEQFF
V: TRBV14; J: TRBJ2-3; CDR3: CASSQALYQGDAQYF
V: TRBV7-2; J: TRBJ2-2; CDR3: CASIRDGTFTGELFF
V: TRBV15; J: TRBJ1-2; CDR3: CATSRDEGQSTNYGYTF
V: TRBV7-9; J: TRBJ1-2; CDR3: CASSLLPYGYTF
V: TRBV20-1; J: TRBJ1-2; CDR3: CSARELGQGLNYGYTF
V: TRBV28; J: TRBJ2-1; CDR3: CASSPGGRGYNEQFF
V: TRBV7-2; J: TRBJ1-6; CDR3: CASSLFLTANSPLHF
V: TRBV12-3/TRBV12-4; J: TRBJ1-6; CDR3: CASSQTGVGSPLHF
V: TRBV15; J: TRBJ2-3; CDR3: CATSRELRGLGDTQYF
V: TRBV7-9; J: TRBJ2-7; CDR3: CASSLVSGDASYEQYF
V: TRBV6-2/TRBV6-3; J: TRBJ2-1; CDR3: CASSYFSVEQFF
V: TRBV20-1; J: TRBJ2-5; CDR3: CSARGGAGGETQYF
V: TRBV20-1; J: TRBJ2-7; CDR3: CSARQRFFYEQYF
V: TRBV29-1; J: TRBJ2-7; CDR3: CSVEPPPEQYF
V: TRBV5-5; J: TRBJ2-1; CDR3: CASSLRTGEPLGRNEQFF
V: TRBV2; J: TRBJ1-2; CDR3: CASGTGQGYGYTF
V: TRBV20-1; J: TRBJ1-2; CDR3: CSAKSDPLEQGGYGYTF
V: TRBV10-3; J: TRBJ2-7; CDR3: CAISLRDRTYEQYF
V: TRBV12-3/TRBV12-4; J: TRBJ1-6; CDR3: CASSSSGQGGSPLHF
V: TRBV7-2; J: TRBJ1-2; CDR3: CASSPQGHGYTF
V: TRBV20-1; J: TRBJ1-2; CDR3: CSAREDRSRGYTF
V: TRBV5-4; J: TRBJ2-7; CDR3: CASSSRDQRYEQYF
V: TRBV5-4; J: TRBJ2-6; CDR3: CASSLVAGWANVLTF
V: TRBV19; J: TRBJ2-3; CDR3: CASGTGGGDTQYF
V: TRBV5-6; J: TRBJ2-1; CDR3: CASSLTVTSSYNEQFF
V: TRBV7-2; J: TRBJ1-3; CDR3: CASSFGRGLSGNTIYF
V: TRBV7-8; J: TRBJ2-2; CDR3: CASSSGTGGGNTGELFF
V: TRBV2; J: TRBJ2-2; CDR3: CASRAGTSWTGELFF
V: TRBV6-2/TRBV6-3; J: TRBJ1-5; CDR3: CASRSGRQPQHF
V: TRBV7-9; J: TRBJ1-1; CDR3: CASSRSYVTEAFF
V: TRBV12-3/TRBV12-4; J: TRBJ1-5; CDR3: CASSRGQGLGQPQHF
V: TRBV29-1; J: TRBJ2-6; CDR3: CSVDSGQLDSGANVLTF
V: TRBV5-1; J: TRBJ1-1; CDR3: CASSLATGGGNTEAFF
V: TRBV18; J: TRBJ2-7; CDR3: CASSPPWDSYEQYF